The clone carrying this T cell receptor beta chain has more than one count but fewer than ten. The V and J ends lost 2 bases and 2 bases respectively, with 12 bases between them. This CDR3 comprises 15 residues. CDR1 is LGHNA and CDR2 is YSLEER in the germline V gene. Alongside a J-beta primer mix, a sample-barcoded 5' primer served in a second PCR lasting roughly 6 to 12 cycles. MiXCR was run by TCRdb on the 5' RACE reads, yielding one entry per CDR3 protein. The sample records around 2 million distinct CDR3 sequences, 30% to 40% being singletons. These data belong to a study of blood T cells in healthy people across ages.

Sequencing was done on a sample of blood. This receptor was taken from a human donor in good health. The chain carries TRBV4-3 and TRBJ1-1; TRBD1 might be the D (5 bases). This CDR3 reads CASSQLYDSNTEAFF. The DNA for the CDR3 is TGCGCCAGCAGCCAACTTTACGACAGCAACACTGAAGCTTTCTTT.